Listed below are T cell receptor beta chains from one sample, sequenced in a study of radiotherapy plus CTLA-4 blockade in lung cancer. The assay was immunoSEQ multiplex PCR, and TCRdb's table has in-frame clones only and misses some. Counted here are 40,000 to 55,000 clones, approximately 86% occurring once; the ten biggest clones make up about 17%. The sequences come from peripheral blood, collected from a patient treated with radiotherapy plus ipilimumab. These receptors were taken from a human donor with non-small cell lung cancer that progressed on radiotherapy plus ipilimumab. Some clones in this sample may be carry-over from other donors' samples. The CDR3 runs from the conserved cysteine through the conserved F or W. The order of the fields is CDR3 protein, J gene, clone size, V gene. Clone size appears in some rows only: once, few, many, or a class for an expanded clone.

CDR3 protein: CASSLAFGTGLRNTEAFF; J gene: TRBJ1-1; clone size: -; V gene: TRBV5-1
CDR3 protein: CASSHPGQGVFEAFF; J gene: TRBJ1-1; clone size: -; V gene: TRBV2
CDR3 protein: CASSFTGGATDTQYF; J gene: TRBJ2-3; clone size: -; V gene: TRBV7-3
CDR3 protein: CASMMTVYNSPLHF; J gene: TRBJ1-6; clone size: -; V gene: TRBV10-2
CDR3 protein: CASSPSSGLTYNEQFF; J gene: TRBJ2-1; clone size: -; V gene: TRBV9
CDR3 protein: CASSLLAEAFF; J gene: TRBJ1-1; clone size: few; V gene: TRBV2
CDR3 protein: CASSPGTTYNEQFF; J gene: TRBJ2-1; clone size: -; V gene: TRBV7-2
CDR3 protein: CASSLRTAPYEQYF; J gene: TRBJ2-7; clone size: -; V gene: TRBV11-2
CDR3 protein: CASSLVLALKETQYF; J gene: TRBJ2-5; clone size: -; V gene: TRBV11-1
CDR3 protein: CAWRPRVPPLHF; J gene: TRBJ1-6; clone size: -; V gene: TRBV30
CDR3 protein: CASSLEGHSYEQYF; J gene: TRBJ2-7; clone size: -; V gene: TRBV7-8
CDR3 protein: CASSVTGGTSTGELFF; J gene: TRBJ2-2; clone size: -; V gene: TRBV11-3
CDR3 protein: CASSLGISTDTQYF; J gene: TRBJ2-3; clone size: few; V gene: TRBV7-2
CDR3 protein: CASRAQGTDTQYF; J gene: TRBJ2-3; clone size: -; V gene: TRBV6-5
CDR3 protein: CASSQQGTNTEAFF; J gene: TRBJ1-1; clone size: -; V gene: TRBV18
CDR3 protein: CASSYEGDTEAFF; J gene: TRBJ1-1; clone size: -; V gene: TRBV6-5
CDR3 protein: CASSQTGRDYEQYF; J gene: TRBJ2-7; clone size: -; V gene: TRBV28
CDR3 protein: CASSLATGNIQYF; J gene: TRBJ2-4; clone size: -; V gene: TRBV5-1